This is a list of T cell receptor beta chains from one sample in a study of T cells in Graves' hyperthyroidism and ophthalmopathy. TCRdb processed the multiplex PCR reads anew with MiXCR; each CDR3 protein has one entry. The table lists 500,000 to 600,000 distinct CDR3 sequences, over 45% of them singletons. What was sequenced was peripheral blood or thyroid tissue (not recorded which). The receptors originated from an adult woman with Graves' disease, either hyperthyroidism or ophthalmopathy (not recorded which). Both conserved end residues are part of each CDR3. D genes are given only for firm matches. Rows give clone size only sometimes, using once, few, many, or a class for an expanded clone.

d_call j_call clone_size v_call cdr3_aa cdr3_nt
NA TRBJ2-1 NA TRBV7-4 CASSLVSGAYNEQFF TGTGCCAGCAGCTTAGTTAGCGGAGCGTACAATGAGCAGTTCTTC
NA TRBJ1-1 few TRBV7-9 CASTRLVGAQETTEAFF TGTGCCAGCACCCGATTGGTGGGGGCGCAAGAAACGACTGAAGCTTTCTTT
NA TRBJ2-6 many TRBV7-6 CASSLESGANVLTF TGTGCCAGCAGCTTAGAGTCCGGGGCCAACGTCCTGACTTTC
TRBD2 TRBJ2-5 few TRBV12-3/TRBV12-4 CASSSGSGETQYF TGTGCCAGCTCTAGCGGGAGTGGGGAGACCCAGTACTTC
NA TRBJ1-1 many TRBV2 CASTPVGTEAFF TGTGCCAGCACTCCGGTCGGCACTGAAGCTTTCTTT
NA TRBJ1-1 NA TRBV5-5 CASSRPGMMNTEAFF TGTGCCAGCAGCCGTCCTGGAATGATGAACACTGAAGCTTTCTTT
TRBD1 TRBJ1-5 NA TRBV24-1 CATSDRQGLIGPQHF TGTGCCACCAGTGACCGACAGGGCTTAATTGGGCCCCAGCATTTT
NA TRBJ2-7 few TRBV7-9 CASSQFQGPYEQYF TGTGCCAGCAGCCAATTTCAGGGGCCCTACGAGCAGTACTTC
TRBD1 TRBJ1-2 NA TRBV9 CASSPPGQSYNYGYTF TGTGCCAGCAGCCCCCCGGGACAGAGTTATAACTATGGCTACACCTTC
NA TRBJ1-2 many TRBV6-2/TRBV6-3 CASSYSVFGGGDYGYTF TGTGCCAGCAGTTACTCGGTTTTCGGAGGAGGGGACTATGGCTACACCTTC
TRBD1 TRBJ1-2 NA TRBV6-6 CASRKPQGRHYGYTF TGTGCCAGCAGGAAGCCACAGGGGCGCCACTATGGCTACACCTTC
NA TRBJ2-5 NA TRBV2 CASRGWDTADHDGAETQYF TGTGCCAGTCGGGGATGGGACACGGCGGACCACGACGGGGCAGAGACCCAGTACTTC
NA TRBJ1-1 NA TRBV20-1 CSAPLEGPEAFF TGCAGTGCCCCGTTGGAGGGCCCTGAAGCTTTCTTT
NA TRBJ1-3 NA TRBV9 CASSVDPGFSGNTIYF TGTGCCAGCAGCGTAGATCCGGGATTCTCTGGAAACACCATATATTTT
NA TRBJ1-5 NA TRBV7-2 CASSREGRQPEHF TGTGCCAGCAGCCGGGAGGGGCGTCAACCCGAGCATTTT
NA TRBJ1-1 NA TRBV10-3 CAISTGEDEAFF TGTGCCATCAGTACCGGGGAGGATGAAGCTTTCTTT
TRBD2 TRBJ2-2 NA TRBV20-1 CSARPGTRNTGELFF TGCAGTGCTAGGCCCGGGACTAGAAATACCGGGGAGCTGTTTTTT
NA TRBJ1-5 many TRBV10-2 CASSDEQGFYSNQPQHF TGCGCCAGCAGTGACGAACAGGGTTTTTATAGCAATCAGCCCCAGCATTTT
NA TRBJ1-3 NA TRBV12-3/TRBV12-4 CASSGHGPPGGNTIYF TGTGCCAGCAGTGGACACGGACCGCCAGGCGGAAACACCATATATTTT
NA TRBJ1-6 NA TRBV5-1 CASSLEAKGAYNSPLHF TGCGCCAGCAGCTTGGAGGCGAAAGGTGCCTATAATTCACCCCTCCACTTT
TRBD1 TRBJ2-7 NA TRBV24-1 CATSDPGTGNQHEQYF TGTGCCACCAGTGACCCCGGGACAGGGAATCAACACGAGCAGTACTTC
NA TRBJ2-7 many TRBV7-9 CASSSSSGPGYEQYF TGTGCCAGCAGCTCTAGTTCGGGACCGGGCTACGAGCAGTACTTC
NA TRBJ2-7 many TRBV14 CASSQVRRYEQYF TGTGCCAGCAGCCAAGTACGAAGGTACGAGCAGTACTTC
NA TRBJ2-7 NA TRBV18 CASSQPEDRYEQYF TGTGCCAGCTCACAACCGGAGGACCGTTACGAGCAGTACTTC
NA TRBJ1-5 NA TRBV2 CASSDVRGQPQHF TGTGCCAGCAGTGACGTTAGGGGTCAGCCCCAGCATTTT
NA TRBJ1-4 many TRBV12-3/TRBV12-4 CASSTRATNEKLFF TGTGCCAGCAGTACCCGGGCAACTAATGAAAAACTGTTTTTT
NA TRBJ2-7 many TRBV6-5 CASSYFQGSYEQYF TGTGCCAGCAGTTACTTCCAGGGATCCTACGAGCAGTACTTC
TRBD1 TRBJ1-5 NA TRBV7-2 CASTRLQGGLRQPQHF TGTGCCAGCACCCGCTTACAGGGGGGGCTGCGGCAGCCCCAGCATTTT
NA TRBJ1-6 NA TRBV15 CATSRDSSYNSPLHF TGTGCCACCAGCAGAGACAGCTCCTATAATTCACCCCTCCACTTT
NA TRBJ1-1 few TRBV2 CASSSGLLNTEAFF TGTGCCAGCAGTTCCGGACTCCTGAACACTGAAGCTTTCTTT
NA TRBJ2-5 NA TRBV2 CASTESAQETQYF TGTGCCAGCACCGAAAGTGCTCAAGAGACCCAGTACTTC
NA TRBJ1-1 NA TRBV28 CASRLGYAGWAFF TGTGCCAGCAGGTTGGGGTATGCGGGGTGGGCTTTCTTT
TRBD1 TRBJ1-6 NA TRBV5-5 CASSYGQGYNSPLHF TGTGCCAGCAGCTACGGACAGGGCTATAATTCACCCCTCCACTTT
NA TRBJ1-2 few TRBV10-3 CAIGFGNTHGYTF TGTGCCATCGGATTCGGGAATACTCATGGCTACACCTTC
TRBD1 TRBJ1-5 NA TRBV10-3 CAISGTGKNQPQHF TGTGCCATCAGTGGGACAGGGAAAAATCAGCCCCAGCATTTT
NA TRBJ1-5 many TRBV20-1 CSARFVLLRQPQHF TGCAGTGCTCGGTTTGTCTTGCTGAGGCAGCCCCAGCATTTT
NA TRBJ2-7 many TRBV7-9 CASSLLPGRLYEQYF TGTGCCAGCAGCTTACTCCCGGGACGGCTCTACGAGCAGTACTTC